This entry is about one TCR beta chain. This clone was observed a single time. The antigen it recognizes is unknown. The input lacks base qualities; no much larger clone sits a single base away. The protocol used for the library was the immunoSEQ multiplex PCR assay. TCRdb holds this immuneACCESS table with in-frame rearrangements only. Some clones are missing; in checked studies, unresolved V genes explain under half, and the rest has no known cause. Counted in this sample were over 450,000 clones; around 82% of them appeared once. The ten largest clonotypes hold 0.013% of the sample. The CDR3 covers 16 residues, taking in both the cysteine and the phenylalanine. The retained sequence is limited to the CDR3, 48 bases, with the frame set at the first base. V is reduced by 3 bases and J by 4 bases, leaving a spacing of 19 bases between them. Via the germline V gene, CDR1 is MNHNS and CDR2 SASEGT. The data derive from a study of shared T cell receptors in the human thymus (dated by TCRdb to the early 2020s). With respect to the entire study: The study examined how the human thymus generates shared, self-reactive T-cell receptor alpha chains.

The data were also submitted as part of a second study, on human thymus T cells. The second study reports: The donors were immunologically healthy infants in Finland who had open corrective cardiac surgery for congenital heart defects. Thymus tissue was obtained as surgical resects removed during corrective cardiac surgery. Usage of V and J gene segments appeared to be biased in both the thymic and the peripheral blood repertoires. The related research reported highly overlapping thymic TCR repertoires among unrelated individuals. The study characterized TCR alpha and beta repertoires from fewer than ten infant thymus samples and four related peripheral blood samples. Donor ages ranged from about 6 to 250 days, and the cohort comprised 5 to 7 male and a couple of female infants. After being mechanically released from the tissue, thymocytes were kept at -70 degrees C in pellets of roughly 8.5-34 million cells. A QIAsymphony instrument was used to extract genomic DNA from the frozen cell pellets. The immunoSEQ multiplex PCR assay was used to amplify the TCRB and TCRAD loci from a standardized quantity of quality-controlled genomic DNA. The amplicons covered the V(D)J region and were long enough to include the CDR3 and to identify the V and J genes. The amplicons were sequenced on an Illumina platform via the commercial immunoSEQ service. Primer bias and sequencing errors were corrected using previously described methods, and TCRAD and TCRB definitions followed the IMGT database. immunoSEQ Analyzer 3.0 and VDJTools were used for repertoire analysis, which covered basic statistics, V/J segment usage, diversity estimates, rarefaction and pairwise overlap. Chao1, ChaoE, Efron-Thisted, Shannon and inverse Simpson indices were used to estimate diversity, which was also estimated on datasets down-sampled to the smallest sample. Repertoire overlap used strict matching of CDR3 nucleotide sequence, V gene and J gene, with Jaccard-based multidimensional scaling clustering. Thymus samples yielded on average roughly 800,000 unique TCRB clonotypes, compared with around 79,000 from blood samples.

The source of this sequence is a boy in the first two years of life with a congenital heart defect. Donor details come from another sample of the same person, matched by shared clones. The rearranged chain carries TRBV6-1 and TRBJ2-7; perhaps TRBD2 is the D gene, with 5 bases matching. The sequenced sample consisted of thymocytes. In nucleotide form, the sequence is TGTGCCAGCAGTGAGGTTGAGGGCCGCCAAAGATACGAGCAGTACTTC. It is translated as CASSEVEGRQRYEQYF.